The source of this T cell receptor beta chain is a study of CD8+ T cells in alopecia areata. Study-wide points: Sequence data from scalp samples additionally include resident alphabeta T cells of normal skin. Clarity of TCR sharing across patients fell short of that in mice, possibly HLA-related.

Unmatched junction bases numbered 11, after V lost 4 bases and J lost 7 bases. CDR3 length equals 16 residues. Germline loops: CDR1 LGHNA, CDR2 YNFKEQ. Concerning this clone: What it binds is unknown.

Treatment reported: oral pan-JAK inhibitor, 5-10 mg twice daily. The investigators collected lesional scalp punch biopsies and peripheral blood from alopecia areata patients. Sequencing templates came from extracted RNA that was reverse transcribed into cDNA. TCRdb's table, derived via immunoSEQ multiplex PCR, lists solely in-frame clones and lacks some. The sample includes more than 150,000 clones, about 47% seen only once; the top ten take roughly a tenth. This chain joins TRBV4-2 and TRBJ2-2, with TRBD2 identical over 8 bases. The receptor comes from a human donor with alopecia areata. The sequencing here drew on CD8+ T cells sorted from blood, taken at roughly week 53, from a patient treated with tofacitinib. This chain's CDR3 is CASSRTQGLEGGELFF. For the CDR3, the DNA is TGTGCCAGCAGCCGTACACAGGGACTAGAAGGCGGGGAGCTGTTTTTT.